This note documents a single T cell receptor beta chain sequence. The target antigen is unknown. Additional DNA sequences in this sample encode the identical CDR3. The sample comes from a study of T cell responses to AZD1222 COVID-19 vaccine. Study-wide points: Repertoires in all cases were sampled only once the peak T cell response had passed.

Trimming removed 2 bases from V and 0 bases from J, with 8 bases in between. The germline V gene encodes CDR1 SNHLY and CDR2 FYNNEI. The CDR3 runs to 14 residues. Method: immunoSEQ multiplex PCR; TCRdb's copy keeps in-frame clones and lacks some. The sample contains roughly 150,000 clones, approximately 90% of which appear only once. The specimen comprised peripheral blood, sampled 28 days after the second AZD1222 dose. V gene TRBV2 combines with J gene TRBJ2-7; D possibly corresponds to TRBD1 (6 bases). The source of this sequence is an adult who received the AZD1222 COVID-19 vaccine. CDR3 residues: CASSEQGSSYEQYF. CDR3 coding DNA: TGTGCCAGCAGTGAACAGGGGTCCTCCTACGAGCAGTACTTC.